This TCR beta chain is drawn from a study of T cells in Graves' hyperthyroidism and ophthalmopathy. RNA transcripts yielded amplified TCR beta CDR3 regions. The primer set for the first-round RT-PCR of the TCR CDR3 was HTBI. TCRdb ran MiXCR on the multiplex PCR reads and lists one entry per CDR3 protein. The data show approximately 600,000 distinct CDR3 sequences, with 20% seen just once and more than 30% held by the top ten. A patient was excluded if there was uncontrolled infection, other autoimmune disease, pregnancy or lactation. Trimming took 3 bases from V and 1 from J; bases not matched to a gene: 5. The CDR3 covers 16 residues. CDR1 WSHSY and CDR2 SAAADI come from the germline V gene.

This chain joins TRBV10-2 and TRBJ2-7; 11 bases map to TRBD2. Input material: blood. The TCR originated in a man aged 25 to 40 with Graves' ophthalmopathy. The CDR3 nucleotides are TGCGCCAGCAGTGATAGGGGACTAGCGGCTTCCTACGAGCAGTACTTC. This codes for CASSDRGLAASYEQYF.